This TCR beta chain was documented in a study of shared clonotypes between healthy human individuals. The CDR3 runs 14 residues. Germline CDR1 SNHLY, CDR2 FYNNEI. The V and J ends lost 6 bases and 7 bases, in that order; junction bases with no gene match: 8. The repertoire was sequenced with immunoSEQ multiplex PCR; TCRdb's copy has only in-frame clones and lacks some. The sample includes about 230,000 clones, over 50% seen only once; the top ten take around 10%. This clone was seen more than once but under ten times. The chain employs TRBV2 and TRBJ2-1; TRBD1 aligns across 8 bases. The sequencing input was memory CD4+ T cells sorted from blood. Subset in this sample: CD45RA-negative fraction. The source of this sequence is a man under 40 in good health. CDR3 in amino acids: CASSYRGALNEQFF. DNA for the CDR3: TGTGCCAGCAGCTACAGGGGGGCGTTGAATGAGCAGTTCTTC.